This T cell receptor (beta chain) stems from a study of shared clonotypes between healthy human individuals. The assay was immunoSEQ multiplex PCR, and TCRdb's table has in-frame clones only and misses some. The sample consists of 2 million to 2.5 million clones, 92% of them appearing once. This clone was seen a single time. The germline gives CDR1 MNHEY, CDR2 SMNVEV (reference sequence). V was clipped by 0 bases and J by 8 bases, with 13 bases between them. The CDR3 loop spans 14 amino acids. The sample taken for sequencing was naive CD4+ T cells from PBMCs. The subset was: CD45RA+ positively selected. The receptor was derived from a man aged 18 to 30 in good health. Some clones in this sample may be carry-over from other donors' samples. V is TRBV27 and J is TRBJ1-2; D is unresolved. This CDR3 reads CASSLSFGPWGYTF. The CDR3 DNA reads TGTGCCAGCAGTTTATCGTTCGGACCGTGGGGCTACACCTTC.